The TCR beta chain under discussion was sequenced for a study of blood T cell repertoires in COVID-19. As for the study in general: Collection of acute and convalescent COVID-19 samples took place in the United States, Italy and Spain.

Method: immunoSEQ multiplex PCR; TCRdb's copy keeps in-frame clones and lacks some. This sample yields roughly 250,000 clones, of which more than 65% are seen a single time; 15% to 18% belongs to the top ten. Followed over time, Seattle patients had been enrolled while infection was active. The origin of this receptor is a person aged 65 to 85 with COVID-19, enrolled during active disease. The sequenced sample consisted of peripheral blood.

CDR3 DNA: TGTGCCAGCAGCTTGTGGGCGGGGGGGCCCCACGAGCAGTACTTC. This codes for CASSLWAGGPHEQYF. J is TRBJ2-7 and V is TRBV5-6, with 9 nucleotides matching TRBD2. CDR1 is SGHDT and CDR2 is YYEEEE in the germline V gene. This CDR3 is built from 15 residues. V was clipped by 1 base and J by 5 bases; unmatched bases: 7.